These 8 T cell receptor beta chains were sequenced from one sample in a study of blood T cells in healthy people across ages. With a J-beta primer mix and a sample-barcoded 5' primer, a second PCR ran about 7 to 11 cycles. MiXCR, applied by TCRdb to the 5' RACE reads, yields one record per CDR3 protein. The repertoire has about 1 million distinct CDR3 sequences, 20% to 25% of them found once; the top ten carry 0.75%. The data also belong to a second study, concerning T cells of mothers and their children.

The sample taken for sequencing was blood. The receptors originated from a girl between 2 and 10 years old in good health.

This clonotype was recorded a few times. This chain links TRBV6-2 or TRBV6-3 with TRBJ2-5; unclear D gene. Trimming stripped 7 bases from V and 5 bases from J, with 11 bases between. CDR3 length: 12 residues. Germline V gives CDR1 MNHEY, CDR2 SVGEGT. The CDR3 region is CASNRNGETQYF. The CDR3 region has the DNA TGTGCCAGCAATAGGAACGGGGAGACCCAGTACTTC.

The chain employs TRBV10-3 and TRBJ1-6, with D uncertain. Looked up from germline, CDR1 is ENHRY and CDR2 is SYGVKD. CDR3 length equals 15 residues. V lost 6 bases to trimming and J lost 8 bases, with 17 bases between them. This chain's CDR3 is CAISGVGKRDSPLHF. The CDR3 DNA follows: TGTGCCATCAGCGGGGTTGGGAAGCGGGATTCACCCCTCCACTTT.

This clonotype was seen only a few times. The chain is built from TRBV29-1 and TRBJ2-5; tentative D call: TRBD2 (6 bases). The J call may not be correct, given that the DNA end is closer to TRBJ2-1. CDR1 is SQVTM, CDR2 ANQGSEA, per germline. This CDR3 has 12 amino acids. The CDR3 DNA follows: TGCAGCGTTGGGGCTTGGGGGGATGAGCAGTTCTTC. Translated, it gives CSVGAWGDEQFF.

This clonotype occurred a few times. The V gene is TRBV29-1, the J gene TRBJ1-4, with TRBD1 as a possible D gene (5 bases). The CDR3 has 15 amino acids. V shed 5 bases and J shed 2 bases, with 15 bases lying between them. Germline V gives CDR1 SQVTM, CDR2 ANQGSEA. CDR3 residues: CSVTRDQGTNEKLFF. The DNA of the CDR3 is TGCAGCGTTACCAGGGATCAAGGCACTAATGAAAAACTGTTTTTT.

In its sample, this clonotype was seen a few times. The chain recombines TRBV24-1 with TRBJ1-2; D perhaps matches TRBD1 (5 bases). This CDR3 comprises 13 residues. Germline CDR1 is KGHDR and CDR2 is SFDVKD. Trimming cost V 12 bases and J 4 bases, with 17 bases left between them. The CDR3 spells CASSAGGGYGYTF. CDR3 sequence (DNA): TGTGCCTCCTCTGCCGGGGGGGGCTATGGCTACACCTTC.

This clonotype was seen a handful of times. The J gene is TRBJ2-7, the V gene TRBV9; 9 bases fit TRBD1. Germline CDR1 SGDLS, CDR2 YYNGEE. The V and J ends lost 2 bases and 6 bases, in that order; junction bases with no gene match: 9. The CDR3 covers 15 residues. CDR3: CASSVGQGHGGEQYF. The CDR3 nucleotides read TGTGCCAGCAGCGTGGGACAGGGTCATGGGGGCGAGCAGTACTTC.

CDR3 amino acids: CAISEDGGQEPQHF. The CDR3 DNA sequence: TGTGCCATCAGTGAGGACGGCGGCCAGGAGCCCCAGCATTTT. The rearrangement joins TRBV10-3 to TRBJ1-5; D uncertain. The length of the CDR3 is 14 residues. The V gene lost 2 bases and the J gene lost 8 bases, with 13 bases spanning the gap. Germline CDR1 reads ENHRY; CDR2 reads SYGVKD.

This clonotype was counted only a few times. The chain employs TRBV7-6 and TRBJ1-4; TRBD1 matches at 7 bases. The CDR3 runs to 15 residues. From germline, CDR1 is SGHVS and CDR2 FNYEAQ. With 8 bases clipped from V and 5 bases from J, the junction kept 11 bases outside the gene matches. This CDR3 is CASPFQGTANEKLFF. The CDR3 region has the DNA TGTGCCAGCCCGTTTCAAGGGACAGCAAATGAAAAACTGTTTTTT.